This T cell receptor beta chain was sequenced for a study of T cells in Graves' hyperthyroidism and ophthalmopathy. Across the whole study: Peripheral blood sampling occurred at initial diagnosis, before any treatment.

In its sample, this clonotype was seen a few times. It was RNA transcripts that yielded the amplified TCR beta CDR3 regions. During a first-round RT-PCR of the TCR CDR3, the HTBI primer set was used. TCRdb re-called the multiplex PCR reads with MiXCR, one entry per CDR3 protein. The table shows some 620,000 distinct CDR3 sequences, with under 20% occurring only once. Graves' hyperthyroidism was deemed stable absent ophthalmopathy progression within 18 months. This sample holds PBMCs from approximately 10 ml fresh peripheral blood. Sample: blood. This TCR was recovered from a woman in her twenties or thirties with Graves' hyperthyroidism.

CDR3 coding DNA: TGTGCCAGCAGCCTGCGCTGGGAGACCCAGTACTTC. This sequence encodes CASSLRWETQYF. The J gene is TRBJ2-5, the V gene TRBV3-1; D is unclear. The CDR3 consists of 12 residues. Between the trimmed V and J ends, which lost 4 bases and 5 bases, there was a span of 8 bases. Per germline, CDR1 LGHDT and CDR2 YNNKEL (reference sequence).